These 20 T cell receptor beta chains were all obtained from the same sample, sequenced in a study of blood T cell repertoires in COVID-19. The repertoire was sequenced with immunoSEQ multiplex PCR; TCRdb's copy has only in-frame clones and lacks some. Of under 300,000 clones in the sample, roughly 85% were seen once. The sequenced sample consisted of peripheral blood. The source of these receptors is a woman under 30 with acute or convalescent COVID-19.

This chain joins TRBV27 and TRBJ1-1; D is perhaps TRBD1 (5 bases). Germline lookup yields CDR1 MNHEY and CDR2 SMNVEV (reference sequence). The CDR3 sequence is 14 residues long. V was clipped by 0 bases and J by 5 bases, with 10 bases between them. The CDR3 protein is CASSLSYKGTEAFF. The CDR3 DNA sequence: TGTGCCAGCAGTTTATCTTATAAGGGGACTGAAGCTTTCTTT.

The J gene is TRBJ1-1, the V gene TRBV6-5, with D possibly TRBD1 on 5 matching bases. Germline V lookup: CDR1 MNHEY, CDR2 SVGAGI. The CDR3 runs to 16 residues. V lost 2 bases and J lost 2, with 15 bases in between. CDR3 sequence reads: CASSYALTDSNTEAFF. In DNA, the CDR3 is TGTGCCAGCAGTTACGCCCTGACAGACAGTAACACTGAAGCTTTCTTT.

This chain uses TRBV5-4 with TRBJ2-3; 7 nucleotides align to TRBD1. The CDR3 extends over 16 amino acids. After removal of 3 bases from V and 2 bases from J, the junction contained 9 bases not matched to a gene. From germline, CDR1 is SGHNT and CDR2 YYREEE (reference sequence). The CDR3: CASSSGVTGSTDTQYF. The CDR3 DNA follows: TGTGCCAGCAGCTCAGGTGTGACAGGGTCCACAGATACGCAGTATTTT.

This sequence joins TRBV7-2 and TRBJ2-1; TRBD2 agrees at 7 bases. J lost 7 bases, V lost 3 bases, and 6 bases had no gene match. CDR3 length: 14 residues. CDR1 SGHTA and CDR2 FQGNSA come from the germline V gene. DNA for the CDR3: TGTGCCAGCAGCTTGGACCCCGGGGGGAATGAGCAGTTCTTC. This translates into CASSLDPGGNEQFF.

The V and J genes are TRBV6-5 and TRBJ2-7, with TRBD2 as a possible D gene (5 bases). The germline gives CDR1 MNHEY, CDR2 SVGAGI. The CDR3 sequence is 14 residues long. Trimming left V 0 bases short and J 2 bases short, with 8 bases between. CDR3 in DNA: TGTGCCAGCAGTTACTCGCGGGCTACCTACGAGCAGTACTTC. Translation: CASSYSRATYEQYF.

This sequence joins TRBV6-2 or TRBV6-3 and TRBJ2-5; the match to TRBD2 covers 7 bases. The CDR3 is made up of 14 amino acids. Germline V gene lookup returns CDR1 MNHEY and CDR2 SVGEGT. Unmatched junction bases numbered 9, after V lost 6 bases and J lost 5 bases. The CDR3 loop reads CASSFGLGVETQYF. CDR3 nucleotides: TGTGCCAGCAGCTTCGGACTAGGGGTGGAGACCCAGTACTTC.

The chain joins TRBV29-1 to TRBJ2-2; no definite D call. Germline V CDR1 and CDR2: SQVTM, ANQGSEA. V lost 4 bases and J 3 bases, leaving 12 bases between the germline ends. This CDR3 has 14 residues. The CDR3: CSVAYSPDTGELFF. The CDR3 DNA sequence: TGCAGCGTTGCTTATTCCCCCGACACCGGGGAGCTGTTTTTT.

The gene calls are TRBV20-1 and TRBJ2-2; 10 bases align to TRBD2. The CDR3 loop spans 16 amino acids. V was pared by 3 bases and J by 5 bases, with 9 bases of the junction left unmatched. Germline V gives CDR1 DFQATT, CDR2 SNEGSKA (reference sequence). The CDR3 reads CSASTPGLAETGELFF. The CDR3 DNA is TGCAGTGCTAGTACCCCTGGACTAGCGGAAACCGGGGAGCTGTTTTTT.

This clone was seen more than once but under ten times. This sequence joins TRBV9 and TRBJ2-3; possibly TRBD1 for D (6 bases). V was pared by 3 bases and J by 8 bases, with 10 bases between. This CDR3 region has 12 residues. Germline assignment: CDR1 SGDLS and CDR2 YYNGEE. CDR3 residues: CASSETQGTQYF. The CDR3 DNA reads TGTGCCAGCAGCGAGACACAGGGTACGCAGTATTTT. Full variable domain (rest looked up from reference TRBV9 and TRBJ2-3): DSGVTQTPKHLITATGQRVTLRCSPRSGDLSVYWYQQSLDQGLQFLIQYYNGEERAKGNILERFSAQQFPDLHSELNLSSLELGDSALYFCASSETQGTQYFGPGTRLTVL.

For the CDR3, the DNA is TGTGCCAGCAGTTACTCGAATGCAGGTTATTCACCCCTCCACTTT. This sequence encodes CASSYSNAGYSPLHF. The chain couples TRBV6-5 to TRBJ1-6, with D unclear. V lost 0 bases and J lost 8, with 11 bases in between. The CDR3 is made up of 15 amino acids. CDR1 MNHEY and CDR2 SVGAGI come from the germline V gene.

The chain joins TRBV7-9 to TRBJ2-1; D remains ambiguous. In germline, CDR1 is SEHNR, CDR2 FQNEAQ (reference sequence). CDR3 length equals 15 residues. Between the trimmed V and J ends, which lost 5 bases and 4 bases, there was a span of 15 bases. The CDR3 is CASSPVTAEYNEQFF. CDR3 DNA sequence: TGTGCCAGCAGCCCCGTAACCGCCGAGTACAATGAGCAGTTCTTC.

The chain joins TRBV2 to TRBJ1-6; D uncertain. The CDR3 has 14 amino acids. Trimming removed 4 bases at V and 1 base at J, with 5 bases between. Germline V gene lookup returns CDR1 SNHLY and CDR2 FYNNEI. The CDR3 DNA is TGTGCCAGCAGTGGAGGGTCCTATAATTCACCCCTCCACTTT. This translates into CASSGGSYNSPLHF.

V and J are TRBV6-2 or TRBV6-3 and TRBJ2-7, with D possibly being TRBD2 (6 bases). The germline V gene encodes CDR1 MNHEY and CDR2 SVGEGT. With 5 bases removed from V and 2 bases from J, the gap between germline ends came to 13 bases. The CDR3 runs to 14 residues. In nucleotides, the CDR3 is TGTGCCAGCAGTCACCGGGACTCTCCCTACGAGCAGTACTTC. Residues: CASSHRDSPYEQYF.

This sequence joins TRBV19 and TRBJ2-7, with D unclear. The V end lost 0 bases, the J end lost 2 bases, and 8 bases lay between the germline ends. The CDR3 covers 14 residues. Germline lookup yields CDR1 LNHDA and CDR2 SQIVND (reference sequence). DNA for the CDR3: TGTGCCAGTAGTATAGACACTCACGCCTACGAGCAGTACTTC. Amino acid sequence: CASSIDTHAYEQYF.

The count of this clone is one. This chain uses TRBV9 with TRBJ2-5; 14 bases map to TRBD2. The CDR3 contains 15 residues. The germline V gene has CDR1 SGDLS and CDR2 YYNGEE. With V trimmed by 4 bases and J by 5 bases, 4 bases remained unmatched. CDR3 region: CASSPGLAGVETQYF. In DNA, the CDR3 is TGTGCCAGCAGCCCGGGACTAGCGGGAGTGGAGACCCAGTACTTC.

V is TRBV7-8 and J is TRBJ1-6; 7 positions match TRBD1. The germline V gene has CDR1 SGHVS and CDR2 FQNEAQ. CDR3 length: 15 residues. The junction had 8 bases not matched to a gene; V was cut back by 5 bases and J by 7 bases. CDR3 protein: CASSLKQGGNSPLHF. CDR3 sequence (DNA): TGTGCCAGCAGCCTTAAGCAGGGGGGAAATTCACCCCTCCACTTT.

The chain is built from TRBV7-6 and TRBJ2-3; D gene ambiguous. The CDR3 length is 17 residues. V was cut by 5 bases and J by 0 bases, with 18 bases left in between. Germline lookup yields CDR1 SGHVS and CDR2 FNYEAQ. In nucleotides, the CDR3 is TGTGCCAGCAGCAACCCCTATACCCAGCGTAGCACAGATACGCAGTATTTT. Its translation: CASSNPYTQRSTDTQYF.

The rearrangement joins TRBV3-1 (or the pseudogene TRBV3-2) to TRBJ2-1, with 13 bases aligning to TRBD2. CDR1 LGHDT and CDR2 YNNKEL come from the germline V gene (reference sequence). The trim removed 4 bases at V and 8 bases at J, leaving 11 bases unmatched. The CDR3 has 17 residues. Here the CDR3 reads CASSRRDGLAGADEQFF. In DNA form, the CDR3 reads TGTGCCAGCAGCCGCCGGGACGGACTAGCGGGAGCCGATGAGCAGTTCTTC.

The V call is TRBV5-5, the J call TRBJ1-2, with a tentative D call TRBD1 (6 bases). The CDR3 length is 18 residues. Trimming removed 0 bases at V and 2 bases at J, with 20 bases between. CDR1 is SGHKS, CDR2 YYEKEE, per germline (reference sequence). The CDR3 loop is CASSLGPYFPQGNYGYTF. The CDR3 DNA reads TGTGCCAGCAGCTTGGGCCCTTACTTCCCCCAGGGGAACTATGGCTACACCTTC.

The chain couples TRBV5-1 to TRBJ2-7; perhaps TRBD1 as D (6 bases). The V gene lost 1 base and the J gene lost 2 bases, with 13 bases spanning the gap. Germline V gene data show CDR1 as SGHRS and CDR2 as YFSETQ. The CDR3 length is 15 residues. CDR3 nucleotide sequence: TGCGCCAGCAGCTTGAGCGGACAGCCCCCCTACGAGCAGTACTTC. The encoded protein is CASSLSGQPPYEQYF. Together with reference TRBV5-1 and TRBJ2-7, the CDR3 gives the full variable domain: KAGVTQTPRYLIKTRGQQVTLSCSPISGHRSVSWYQQTPGQGLQFLFEYFSETQRNKGNFPGRFSGRQFSNSRSEMNVSTLELGDSALYLCASSLSGQPPYEQYFGPGTRLTVT.